The 29 T cell receptor beta chains presented below share a single source sample, sequenced in a study of blood T cell repertoires in COVID-19. TCRdb's copy holds only in-frame clones and misses some; the assay was immunoSEQ multiplex PCR. There are around 100,000 clones in the sample; 70% to 90% occur only once, and roughly 1.5% lies in the top ten. The sample was peripheral blood. These receptors were taken from a man aged 35-49 years with acute or convalescent COVID-19.

This clone was counted a single time. The same CDR3 also results from other DNA sequences found in this sample. This chain uses TRBV5-1 with TRBJ2-1; D is perhaps TRBD1 (6 bases). Germline V gene lookup returns CDR1 SGHRS and CDR2 YFSETQ. Trimming stripped 2 bases from V and 0 bases from J, with 9 bases between. The CDR3 spans 15 residues. The CDR3 is CASSLGQSSYNEQFF. CDR3 DNA sequence: TGCGCCAGCAGCTTAGGACAGAGCTCCTACAATGAGCAGTTCTTC. Looking up the rest from reference TRBV5-1 and TRBJ2-1 gives the full variable domain: KAGVTQTPRYLIKTRGQQVTLSCSPISGHRSVSWYQQTPGQGLQFLFEYFSETQRNKGNFPGRFSGRQFSNSRSEMNVSTLELGDSALYLCASSLGQSSYNEQFFGPGTRLTVL.

The V call is TRBV3-1 (or the pseudogene TRBV3-2), the J call TRBJ2-3; D is perhaps TRBD2 (6 bases). CDR1 and CDR2 from the germline V gene are LGHDT and YNNKEL (reference sequence). V was shortened by 9 bases and J by 3 bases, with 13 bases between the two germline ends. This CDR3 is 13 amino acids long. CDR3 protein: CASRAGMTDTQYF. The DNA for the CDR3 is TGTGCCAGTAGGGCGGGGATGACAGATACGCAGTATTTT.

The chain recombines TRBV6-6 with TRBJ2-1; 10 bases fit TRBD2. Trimming removed 4 bases from V and 7 bases from J; junction bases left unmatched: 7. The CDR3 contains 15 residues. Per germline, CDR1 MNHNY and CDR2 SVGAGI (reference sequence). The CDR3 here is CASSSIAGGGNEQFF. The CDR3 DNA sequence: TGTGCCAGCAGTTCTATAGCGGGAGGAGGAAATGAGCAGTTCTTC.

This chain links TRBV12-3 or TRBV12-4 with TRBJ1-1; unclear D gene. Trimming shortened V by 4 bases and J by 1 base, and 7 bases separated the two germline ends. The CDR3 is 13 residues long. As DNA, the CDR3 is TGTGCCAGCAGTTCTAAGTGGAACACTGAAGCTTTCTTT. Translated: CASSSKWNTEAFF.

This chain connects TRBV5-5 to TRBJ2-7; 10 nucleotides line up with TRBD1. The CDR3 sequence is 14 residues long. Trimming cost V 6 bases and J 4 bases; bases outside gene matches: 7. Germline values: CDR1 SGHKS, CDR2 YYEKEE (reference sequence). The CDR3 protein is CASMGRQGAYEQYF. The CDR3 nucleotides read TGTGCCAGCATGGGGCGACAGGGGGCTTACGAGCAGTACTTC.

The rearrangement uses TRBV7-9 and TRBJ2-5, with a tentative D call TRBD1 (6 bases). Germline V gives CDR1 SEHNR, CDR2 FQNEAQ (reference sequence). Trimming took 4 bases from V and 4 from J, leaving 19 bases between them. This CDR3 has 16 residues. In DNA form, the CDR3 reads TGTGCCAGCAGCTCCCCGGGACACCGCGGCCGAGAGACCCAGTACTTC. It encodes CASSSPGHRGRETQYF.

CDR3 DNA: TGTGCCATCAGTGACCATGAATGGAGCGGGAATGAAGAGCAGTACTTC. It is translated as CAISDHEWSGNEEQYF. J is TRBJ2-7 and V is TRBV10-3; 7 bases line up with TRBD2. CDR3 length: 16 amino acids. Germline values: CDR1 ENHRY, CDR2 SYGVKD. J gave up 7 bases and V 3 bases, and 15 bases lay outside the gene matches.

The chain links TRBV5-1 to TRBJ2-7; 10 nucleotides agree with TRBD1. V trimming: 3 bases; J trimming: 2 bases; junction bases outside the gene matches: 2. In germline, CDR1 is SGHRS, CDR2 YFSETQ. The CDR3 is 14 residues long. CDR3 sequence reads: CASSSGQGAYEQYF. Here the CDR3 DNA reads TGCGCCAGCAGCTCAGGACAGGGGGCCTACGAGCAGTACTTC. The variable domain in full, with the rest retrieved from reference TRBV5-1 and TRBJ2-7, is KAGVTQTPRYLIKTRGQQVTLSCSPISGHRSVSWYQQTPGQGLQFLFEYFSETQRNKGNFPGRFSGRQFSNSRSEMNVSTLELGDSALYLCASSSGQGAYEQYFGPGTRLTVT.

The V call is TRBV18, the J call TRBJ1-2, with D possibly being TRBD1 (6 bases). With 8 bases removed from V and 2 bases from J, the gap between germline ends came to 12 bases. This CDR3 is built from 13 residues. CDR1 and CDR2 (germline): KGHSH, LQKENI. CDR3 in amino acids: CASTSTGNYGYTF. The CDR3 DNA sequence: TGTGCCAGCACTTCAACAGGGAACTATGGCTACACCTTC.

V is TRBV19 and J is TRBJ1-5; perhaps TRBD1 as D (6 bases). The CDR3 spans 14 residues. The germline V and J ends were trimmed by 1 base and 3 bases, with 7 bases remaining between them. From germline, CDR1 is LNHDA and CDR2 SQIVND (reference sequence). DNA of the CDR3: TGTGCCAGTAGTATAGGGACAGCCAATCAGCCCCAGCATTTT. Its translation: CASSIGTANQPQHF.

This chain links TRBV12-3 or TRBV12-4 with TRBJ2-1; D is perhaps TRBD2 (6 bases). V lost 7 bases, J lost 9 bases, and 13 bases lay in between. CDR3 length equals 12 residues. This CDR3 reads CASISGGGEQFF. The CDR3 region has the DNA TGTGCCAGCATCAGTGGGGGAGGTGAGCAGTTCTTC.

The genes are TRBV28 and TRBJ2-7, with 8 bases aligning to TRBD1. Unmatched junction bases numbered 11, after V lost 7 bases and J lost 12 bases. The CDR3 runs to 12 residues. Germline V gene lookup returns CDR1 MDHEN and CDR2 SYDVKM. CDR3 bases: TGTGCCAGCAAGGGCGGGACAGGAATATCGTACTTC. Protein: CASKGGTGISYF.

V is TRBV28 and J is TRBJ2-1; 12 nucleotides line up with TRBD2. Germline CDR1 and CDR2: MDHEN and SYDVKM. With 8 bases clipped from V and 11 bases from J, the junction kept 19 bases outside the gene matches. The CDR3 sequence is 17 residues long. The CDR3 sequence: CASPPALTSGRPSKQFF. Written as DNA, the CDR3 is TGTGCCAGCCCTCCGGCCCTAACTAGCGGGAGGCCCTCGAAGCAGTTCTTC.

This clone appeared a single time. This chain links TRBV2 with TRBJ1-1; a weak D match, TRBD1 (5 bases). CDR3 length equals 13 residues. V was cut by 7 bases and J by 3 bases, with 12 bases left in between. In germline, CDR1 is SNHLY, CDR2 FYNNEI. In nucleotides, the CDR3 is TGTGCCAGCAAATTAGAGACAGACACTGAAGCTTTCTTT. Protein: CASKLETDTEAFF.

This chain links TRBV6-5 with TRBJ2-1; TRBD1 aligns across 7 bases. The V gene's germline CDR1 is MNHEY and CDR2 SVGAGI. CDR3 size: 15 residues. The V and J ends lost 5 bases and 0 bases, in that order; junction bases with no gene match: 4. The CDR3 coding sequence is TGTGCCAGCAGTAAACGACAGGGCTCCTACAATGAGCAGTTCTTC. Amino acids: CASSKRQGSYNEQFF.

The chain's CDR3 is CASSPRGLKLFF. CDR3 in DNA: TGTGCCAGCAGTCCAAGGGGGCTAAAACTGTTTTTT. The rearrangement links TRBV6-6 to TRBJ1-4; 7 bases fit TRBD1. Unmatched junction bases numbered 4, after V lost 5 bases and J lost 10 bases. CDR3 length: 12 residues. Per germline, CDR1 MNHNY and CDR2 SVGAGI (reference sequence).

V usage is TRBV5-1 and J usage is TRBJ2-5; 7 nucleotides align to TRBD2. The V gene end was trimmed by 0 bases and the J gene end by 7 bases; junction bases not matched to a gene: 3. Germline assignment: CDR1 SGHRS and CDR2 YFSETQ. The CDR3 totals 13 residues. CDR3 DNA sequence: TGCGCCAGCAGCTTGGAGGCTAGCGGGACCCAGTACTTC. Its protein product is CASSLEASGTQYF.

DNA of the CDR3: TGTGCCAGTAGGATCGAAAGCGGCTACACCTTC. It specifies CASRIESGYTF. V is TRBV19 and J is TRBJ1-2; D is unclear. Germline CDR1 reads LNHDA; CDR2 reads SQIVND (reference sequence). This CDR3 has 11 amino acids. Deletions cut 6 bases from V and 8 bases from J, with 10 bases between. Together with reference TRBV19 and TRBJ1-2, the CDR3 gives the full variable domain: DGGITQSPKYLFRKEGQNVTLSCEQNLNHDAMYWYRQDPGQGLRLIYYSQIVNDFQKGDIAEGYSVSREKKESFPLTVTSAQKNPTAFYLCASRIESGYTFGSGTRLTVV.

This chain uses TRBV7-8 with TRBJ1-3; D may be TRBD1 (6 bases). Germline CDR1 SGHVS, CDR2 FQNEAQ. V was cut by 2 bases and J by 4 bases, with 18 bases left in between. The CDR3 extends over 17 amino acids. The CDR3 DNA follows: TGTGCCAGCAGCTTACGGACAGTGGCCCTAACCGGAAACACCATATATTTT. Translated, it gives CASSLRTVALTGNTIYF.

J is TRBJ1-6 and V is TRBV2; no reliable D call. Trimming took off 4 bases at V and 11 bases at J, with 12 bases between the two ends. Germline CDR1 reads SNHLY; CDR2 reads FYNNEI. The CDR3 length is 13 residues. The CDR3 protein is CASSARSFAPLHF. The CDR3 coding sequence is TGTGCCAGCAGTGCCCGTTCCTTCGCACCCCTCCACTTT.

In its sample, this clone was seen a few times. The chain joins TRBV21-1 to TRBJ1-1; the table's TRBD1 call for D was not verified on the DNA. TRBV21-1 is a listed pseudogene. There are 10 residues in the CDR3. CDR3 amino acids: CALGQNEAFF. The CDR3 nucleotides are TGTGCCCTAGGACAGAACGAAGCTTTCTTT.

This sequence joins TRBV10-3 and TRBJ1-2, with 9 bases identical to TRBD1. The CDR3 length is 16 residues. Trimming removed 2 bases from V and 7 bases from J; junction bases left unmatched: 11. Germline CDR1 ENHRY, CDR2 SYGVKD. The CDR3, as DNA: TGTGCCATCAGTGAGGGGCCAGAACAGGGGGCGTTTGGCTACACCTTC. Its protein product is CAISEGPEQGAFGYTF.

The chain carries TRBV25-1 and TRBJ1-4; a weak D match, TRBD1 (6 bases). The CDR3 is 13 residues long. The V gene lost 4 bases and the J gene lost 4 bases, with 7 bases spanning the gap. Germline loops: CDR1 MGHDK, CDR2 SYGVNS. This CDR3 reads CASSGQVNEKLFF. The CDR3 DNA sequence: TGTGCCAGCAGTGGACAGGTTAATGAAAAACTGTTTTTT.

The rearrangement uses TRBV6-5 and TRBJ2-5; unclear D gene. The CDR3 length is 12 residues. CDR1 MNHEY and CDR2 SVGAGI come from the germline V gene. V lost 5 bases and J 3 bases, leaving 7 bases between the germline ends. CDR3 amino acids: CASSRVKETQYF. The CDR3 DNA follows: TGTGCCAGCAGTCGGGTCAAAGAGACCCAGTACTTC.

In nucleotides, the CDR3 is TGTGCCAGCAGTGAAAGGGGACAGAGGAACACTGAAGCTTTCTTT. As protein: CASSERGQRNTEAFF. This rearrangement joins TRBV6-1 to TRBJ1-1; 7 bases are a match to TRBD1. V lost 2 bases and J lost 1; bases outside the gene matches: 4. The CDR3 is 15 residues long. CDR1 is MNHNS and CDR2 is SASEGT in the germline V gene.

V is TRBV5-1 and J is TRBJ2-7, with TRBD1 matching over 7 bases. Unmatched junction bases numbered 12, after V lost 3 bases and J lost 3 bases. This CDR3 is built from 16 residues. CDR1 and CDR2 from the germline V gene are SGHRS and YFSETQ. Here the CDR3 DNA reads TGCGCCAGCAGCTCTGACTCGAGACAGGGTCTCTACGAGCAGTACTTC. Its protein is CASSSDSRQGLYEQYF.

The J gene is TRBJ1-2, the V gene TRBV30; 7 nucleotides agree with TRBD1. The CDR3 loop spans 12 amino acids. J lost 4 bases, V lost 7 bases, and 6 bases had no gene match. The germline V gene has CDR1 GTSNPN and CDR2 SVGIG (reference sequence). The DNA for the CDR3 is TGTGCCTCGATGACAGGGATCTATGGCTACACCTTC. Residues: CASMTGIYGYTF. Combining the CDR3 with reference TRBV30 and TRBJ1-2 gives the whole variable domain SQTIHQWPATLVQPVGSPLSLECTVEGTSNPNLYWYRQAAGRGLQLLFYSVGIGQISSEVPQNLSASRPQDRQFILSSKKLLLSDSGFYLCASMTGIYGYTFGSGTRLTVV.

This chain links TRBV15 with TRBJ2-3, with D possibly TRBD2 on 7 matching bases. CDR1 is LNHNV and CDR2 is YYDKDF in the germline V gene (reference sequence). This CDR3 has 16 residues. The germline V and J ends were trimmed by 4 bases and 1 base, with 15 bases remaining between them. The CDR3 protein is CATSIRGGQGTDTQYF. The CDR3 region has the DNA TGTGCCACCAGCATAAGGGGGGGCCAGGGCACAGATACGCAGTATTTT.

The V call is TRBV19, the J call TRBJ2-7, with 9 bases fitting TRBD2. Per germline, CDR1 LNHDA and CDR2 SQIVND (reference sequence). V shed 1 base, J shed 3 bases, and the junction held 4 bases outside the gene matches. This CDR3 comprises 15 residues. This CDR3 reads CASSIAASGVYEQYF. The DNA for the CDR3 is TGTGCCAGTAGTATAGCCGCTAGCGGGGTCTACGAGCAGTACTTC.